This T cell receptor beta chain stems from a study of cytomegalovirus exposure and HLA in healthy donors. General study findings and limits: In an earlier analysis, about 87% or about 30%: the productive usage of most TCR beta V segments.

PCR employed 60 Vbeta and 13 Jbeta primers. This table comes from immunoSEQ multiplex PCR, and its TCRdb copy is limited to in-frame clones, with some not included. This table has about 160,000 clones, roughly 79% appearing once. In regard to this clone: Its target is not known.

V shed 1 base and J shed 6 bases, with 18 bases lying between them. CDR1 SGHDT and CDR2 YYEEEE come from the germline V gene. The CDR3 has 16 amino acids. V and J are TRBV5-6 and TRBJ2-3; TRBD2 might be the D (7 bases). The clonotype was recovered from a middle-aged man in good health and CMV-seronegative. Sequencing input: PBMCs. For the CDR3, the DNA is TGTGCCAGCAGCTTGATCGATCGGGGGGCGGGCGATACGCAGTATTTT. It is translated as CASSLIDRGAGDTQYF.